A single sample gave rise to the 24 T cell receptor beta chains below, sequenced in a study of response to subunit inactivated influenza vaccine. TCRdb recomputed calls from the RT-PCR reads with MiXCR, one row per CDR3 protein. The top ten clones hold 10% to 15% of a sample with 560,000 or so distinct CDR3 sequences, 7.5% to 8.5% of them seen once. Sequenced material: PBMCs from blood, taken roughly 24 months after vaccination. These receptors were collected from a man aged 45 to 70 who received an inactivated influenza vaccine.

This clonotype was observed a few times. V usage is TRBV25-1 and J usage is TRBJ1-2; D possibly corresponds to TRBD1 (5 bases). The CDR3 sequence is 15 residues long. Germline-derived CDR1 and CDR2 are MGHDK and SYGVNS. V was shortened by 2 bases and J by 4 bases, with 14 bases between the two germline ends. The CDR3 coding sequence is TGTGCCAGCAGTGAAGGGGAGGGGACCGGCTATGGCTACACCTTC. It specifies CASSEGEGTGYGYTF.

The rearrangement joins TRBV20-1 to TRBJ2-3, with 13 bases matching TRBD2. Germline CDR1 DFQATT, CDR2 SNEGSKA (reference sequence). This CDR3 comprises 15 residues. V shed 5 bases, J shed 4 bases, and the junction held 6 bases outside the gene matches. The CDR3 region is CSAPRTSGRPDTQYF. CDR3 DNA sequence: TGCAGTGCTCCTAGGACTAGCGGGAGACCAGATACGCAGTATTTT.

The chain is built from TRBV6-1 and TRBJ2-3; 11 bases fit TRBD2. Trimming cost V 6 bases and J 2 bases; bases outside gene matches: 10. Per the germline V gene, CDR1 is MNHNS and CDR2 is SASEGT. The CDR3 is 17 amino acids. CDR3: CASSTGASGRYTDTQYF. The CDR3, as DNA: TGTGCCAGCAGCACGGGAGCTAGCGGGAGGTACACAGATACGCAGTATTTT.

The CDR3 reads CASSARQETQYF. Written as DNA, the CDR3 is TGCGCCAGCAGCGCCAGGCAAGAGACCCAGTACTTC. The chain uses TRBV5-1 and TRBJ2-5; D is unresolved. The germline CDR1 and CDR2 sequences are SGHRS and YFSETQ. V lost 4 bases, J lost 2 bases, and 6 bases lay in between. CDR3 length equals 12 residues.

The chain joins TRBV12-3 or TRBV12-4 to TRBJ1-1, with TRBD1 as a possible D gene (6 bases). CDR3 length equals 14 residues. V was shortened by 5 bases and J by 7 bases, with 17 bases between the two germline ends. DNA of the CDR3: TGTGCCAGCAGTGTACACAGGGTGGGAAATGAAGCTTTCTTT. Its translation is CASSVHRVGNEAFF.

This clonotype has ten or more counts. The V call is TRBV5-1, the J call TRBJ2-2; D gene unclear. From germline, CDR1 is SGHRS and CDR2 YFSETQ. V lost 6 bases and J lost 3, with 9 bases in between. CDR3 length: 13 residues. CDR3 in amino acids: CASKISDTGELFF. The CDR3 DNA reads TGCGCCAGCAAGATCAGTGACACCGGGGAGCTGTTTTTT.

The CDR3 DNA is TGCAGTGCTGGAGCTCTCAGCGGGAGGATTTACGAGCAGTACTTC. Translation: CSAGALSGRIYEQYF. This chain uses TRBV20-1 with TRBJ2-7; TRBD2 matches at 9 bases. Germline CDR1 DFQATT, CDR2 SNEGSKA (reference sequence). This CDR3 has 15 amino acids. J was trimmed by 4 bases and V by 5 bases; bases with no gene match: 12.

This clonotype has just a few counts. The V call is TRBV3-1, the J call TRBJ1-1; D possibly corresponds to TRBD1 (5 bases). Germline CDR1 reads LGHDT; CDR2 reads YNNKEL (reference sequence). The CDR3 spans 16 residues. V lost 4 bases to trimming and J lost 1 base, with 16 bases between them. DNA for the CDR3: TGTGCCAGCAGCCCTCCAGGGCGGGGAAGGAACACTGAAGCTTTCTTT. Protein sequence: CASSPPGRGRNTEAFF.

The V call is TRBV5-1, the J call TRBJ1-2, with TRBD1 as a possible D gene (5 bases). The CDR3 is made up of 14 amino acids. V was clipped by 1 base and J by 8 bases, with 15 bases between them. The germline CDR1 and CDR2 sequences are SGHRS and YFSETQ. CDR3 region: CASSLQEGLRGYTF. The CDR3 DNA follows: TGCGCCAGCAGCTTGCAGGAGGGACTACGAGGCTACACCTTC.

This rearrangement joins TRBV5-4 to TRBJ2-1; 11 bases align to TRBD2. CDR3 length equals 15 residues. With 1 base clipped from V and 9 bases from J, the junction kept 6 bases outside the gene matches. The germline V gene encodes CDR1 SGHNT and CDR2 YYREEE (reference sequence). This chain's CDR3 is CASSLKLAGAGEQFF. As DNA, the CDR3 is TGTGCCAGCAGCTTGAAACTAGCGGGAGCTGGTGAGCAGTTCTTC.

The V gene is TRBV5-6, the J gene TRBJ1-5; D gene unclear. The CDR3 consists of 14 residues. CDR1 and CDR2 from the germline V gene are SGHDT and YYEEEE. Between the trimmed V and J ends, which lost 1 base and 4 bases, there was a span of 9 bases. The CDR3 loop reads CASSLWQSNQPQHF. The CDR3 DNA reads as TGTGCCAGCAGCTTGTGGCAGTCTAATCAGCCCCAGCATTTT.

This clonotype was seen ten or more times. Written as DNA, the CDR3 is TGCGCCAGCAGCGCGTCACAGGGTAGTTATGATTCACCCCTCCACTTT. Protein product: CASSASQGSYDSPLHF. The rearrangement links TRBV5-1 to TRBJ1-6, with a possible D match to TRBD1 (6 bases). CDR1 is SGHRS and CDR2 is YFSETQ in the germline V gene. CDR3 length equals 16 residues. The germline V and J ends were trimmed by 4 bases and 8 bases, with 19 bases remaining between them.

This clonotype was recorded many times. The chain links TRBV18 to TRBJ2-7; D remains ambiguous. The CDR3 contains 16 residues. Germline CDR1 is KGHSH and CDR2 is LQKENI. The ends were cut back, 0 bases at V and 3 bases at J, with 15 bases in the middle. The CDR3 here is CASSPPGSGGFYEQYF. The DNA of the CDR3 is TGTGCCAGCTCACCACCTGGGTCGGGTGGCTTCTACGAGCAGTACTTC. Complete variable domain (other parts from reference TRBV18 and TRBJ2-7): NAGVMQNPRHLVRRRGQEARLRCSPMKGHSHVYWYRQLPEEGLKFMVYLQKENIIDESGMPKERFSAEFPKEGPSILRIQQVVRGDSAAYFCASSPPGSGGFYEQYFGPGTRLTVT.

This clonotype showed up just a few times. The rearrangement joins TRBV12-3 or TRBV12-4 to TRBJ2-1; D is perhaps TRBD2 (6 bases). This CDR3 is built from 15 residues. V lost 7 bases, J lost 4 bases, and 17 bases lay in between. DNA for the CDR3: TGTGCCAGCACCCGGGACTCCTCTTTTTACAATGAGCAGTTCTTC. Translated, it gives CASTRDSSFYNEQFF.

This clonotype was recorded many times. The V and J genes are TRBV5-1 and TRBJ2-7, with 8 bases matching TRBD1. V shed 5 bases, J shed 0 bases, and the junction held 4 bases outside the gene matches. The CDR3 contains 14 residues. Germline V gene lookup returns CDR1 SGHRS and CDR2 YFSETQ. The CDR3 protein is CASRRQGSSYEQYF. CDR3 coding DNA: TGCGCCAGCAGACGACAGGGGAGCTCCTACGAGCAGTACTTC.

This clonotype was recorded many times. CDR3 sequence (DNA): TGCAGTGGACGGGCGCGGGAGGTTCTGAATGAGCAGTTCTTC. This translates into CSGRAREVLNEQFF. The chain recombines TRBV20-1 with TRBJ2-1; 8 nucleotides line up with TRBD2. This CDR3 contains 14 residues. Trimming cost V 7 bases and J 7 bases; bases outside gene matches: 12. Germline values: CDR1 DFQATT, CDR2 SNEGSKA (reference sequence).

CDR3 nucleotide sequence: TGTGCCAGCAGCCTGCCGACAGAAAACTATGGCTACACCTTC. This codes for CASSLPTENYGYTF. The chain recombines TRBV7-2 with TRBJ1-2, with a tentative D call TRBD1 (5 bases). The CDR3 has 14 residues. V dropped 5 bases and J dropped 2 bases, with 12 bases sitting between them. The V gene's germline CDR1 is SGHTA and CDR2 FQGNSA.

A few counts support this clonotype. The chain links TRBV12-3 or TRBV12-4 to TRBJ2-1; TRBD1 or TRBD2 may be the D gene (5 bases each). The V end was cut by 1 base, the J end by 9 bases, with 16 bases between. This CDR3 contains 15 residues. Written as DNA, the CDR3 is TGTGCCAGCAGTTTAGGGGGGACGGCGAAGGGTGAGCAGTTCTTC. Its protein product is CASSLGGTAKGEQFF.

This clonotype was seen more than once but under ten times. This sequence joins TRBV12-3 or TRBV12-4 and TRBJ2-2; D unclear. The V gene lost 2 bases and the J gene lost 4 bases, with 8 bases spanning the gap. The CDR3 has 14 residues. For the CDR3, the DNA is TGTGCCAGCAGTTTACGCCGTACCACCGGGGAGCTGTTTTTT. This codes for CASSLRRTTGELFF.

This clonotype was seen ten or more times. The CDR3 is CASSQVRNSGNTIYF. DNA for the CDR3: TGTGCCAGCAGCCAAGTCCGGAACTCTGGAAACACCATATATTTT. The chain combines TRBV3-1 with TRBJ1-3; D gene ambiguous. The CDR3 spans 15 residues. V lost 1 base and J lost 0, with 7 bases in between. Germline CDR1 is LGHDT and CDR2 is YNNKEL (reference sequence).

This chain uses TRBV10-3 with TRBJ1-2, with 11 bases matching TRBD1. In germline, CDR1 is ENHRY, CDR2 SYGVKD. The V gene end was trimmed by 5 bases and the J gene end by 4 bases; junction bases not matched to a gene: 3. The CDR3 sequence is 14 residues long. CDR3 coding DNA: TGTGCCATCAGTTCCGGGACAGGGGGCTATGGCTACACCTTC. Amino acids: CAISSGTGGYGYTF.

For this clonotype: The junction departs from germline at one end; a sequencing error may be responsible. The chain uses TRBV12-3 or TRBV12-4 and TRBJ2-3; 7 nucleotides line up with TRBD2. The CDR3 loop spans 15 amino acids. The DNA for the CDR3 is TGTGCCAGCAGTTCCTCTAGCGGACTTACAGAGACGCAGTATTTT. Amino acids: CASSSSSGLTETQYF.

At least ten counts were recorded for this clonotype. This chain links TRBV29-1 with TRBJ2-1, with a weak D call TRBD2 (6 bases). CDR3 size: 14 residues. CDR1 is SQVTM, CDR2 ANQGSEA, per germline. Trimming took off 1 base at V and 3 bases at J, with 10 bases between the two ends. CDR3: CSVEVGLNYNEQFF. The CDR3 nucleotides read TGCAGCGTTGAAGTCGGACTAAACTACAATGAGCAGTTCTTC.

The table lists this clonotype with a few counts. The chain recombines TRBV12-3 or TRBV12-4 with TRBJ2-3, with TRBD2 identical over 12 bases. With 6 bases clipped from V and 5 bases from J, the junction kept 6 bases outside the gene matches. This CDR3 has 15 amino acids. DNA of the CDR3: TGTGCCAGCAGGCTAGCGGGAGGGCCAAGAGATACGCAGTATTTT. Its translation is CASRLAGGPRDTQYF.